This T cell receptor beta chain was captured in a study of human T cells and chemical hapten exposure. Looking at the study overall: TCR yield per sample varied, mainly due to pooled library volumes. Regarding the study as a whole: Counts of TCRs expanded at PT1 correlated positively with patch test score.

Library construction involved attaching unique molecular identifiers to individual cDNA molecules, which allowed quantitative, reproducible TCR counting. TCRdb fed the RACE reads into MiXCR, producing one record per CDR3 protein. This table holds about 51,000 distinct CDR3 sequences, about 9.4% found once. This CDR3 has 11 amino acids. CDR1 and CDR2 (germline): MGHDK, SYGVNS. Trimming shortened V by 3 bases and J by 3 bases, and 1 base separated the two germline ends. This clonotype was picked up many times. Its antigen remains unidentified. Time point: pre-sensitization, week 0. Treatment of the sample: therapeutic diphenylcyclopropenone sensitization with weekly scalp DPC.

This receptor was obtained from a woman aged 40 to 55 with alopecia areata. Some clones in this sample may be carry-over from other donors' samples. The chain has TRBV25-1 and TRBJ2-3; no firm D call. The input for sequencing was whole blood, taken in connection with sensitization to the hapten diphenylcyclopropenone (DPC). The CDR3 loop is CASSETDTQYF. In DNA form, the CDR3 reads TGTGCCAGCAGTGAGACAGATACGCAGTATTTT.